In its sample, the clone carrying this TCR beta chain was seen a few times. This sample was included in a study of early T cells in non-severe SARS-CoV-2 infection. TCRdb re-called the 5' RACE reads through MiXCR, storing one row per CDR3 protein. The table shows tens of thousands of distinct CDR3 sequences, with 5.6% occurring only once. The germline V and J ends were trimmed by 6 bases and 3 bases, with 14 bases remaining between them. Germline lookup yields CDR1 MNHEY and CDR2 SVGEGT. CDR3 length: 15 residues. The sequenced sample consisted of whole blood. The receptor was derived from an adult who was a healthcare worker with PCR-confirmed SARS-CoV-2 infection or an uninfected control (not recorded which). The gene calls are TRBV6-2 or TRBV6-3 and TRBJ2-2; D might be TRBD2 (7 bases). CDR3 residues: CASSPGGWDTGELFF. The CDR3 bases are TGTGCCAGCAGCCCGGGGGGCTGGGACACCGGGGAGCTGTTTTTT.